This entry features one TCR beta chain sequence. The data derive from a study of blood T cell repertoires in COVID-19. CDR1 and CDR2 from the germline V gene are MNHEY and SVGAGI. CDR3 size: 15 residues. Trimming removed 5 bases from V and 6 bases from J, with 16 bases in between. Using immunoSEQ multiplex PCR, the repertoire was profiled, and TCRdb retains in-frame clones only, with some absent. The sample has about 230,000 clones; over 85% are singletons. Study members were between roughly 18 and 100 years old and lived in roughly 24 US regions. The chain links TRBV6-5 to TRBJ1-4; D might be TRBD1 (5 bases). Sequences were obtained from PBMCs or T cells enriched from blood (not recorded which). The sequence derives from a woman younger than 45 with acute COVID-19. The CDR3 DNA follows: TGTGCCAGCAGTACGACGACAGCGTCCTATGAAAAACTGTTTTTT. It yields the protein CASSTTTASYEKLFF.